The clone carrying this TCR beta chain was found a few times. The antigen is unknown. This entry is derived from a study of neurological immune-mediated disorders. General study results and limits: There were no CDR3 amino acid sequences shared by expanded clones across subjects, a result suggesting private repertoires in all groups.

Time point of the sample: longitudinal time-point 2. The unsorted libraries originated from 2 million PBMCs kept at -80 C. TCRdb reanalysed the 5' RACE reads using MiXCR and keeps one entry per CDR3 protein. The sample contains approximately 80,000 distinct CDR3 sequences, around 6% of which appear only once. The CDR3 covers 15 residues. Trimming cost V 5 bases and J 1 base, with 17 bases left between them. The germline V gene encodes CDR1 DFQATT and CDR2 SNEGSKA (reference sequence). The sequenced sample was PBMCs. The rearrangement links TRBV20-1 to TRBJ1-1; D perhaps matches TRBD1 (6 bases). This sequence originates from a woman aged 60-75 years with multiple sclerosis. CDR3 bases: TGCAGTGCTCCAGGGGACCCGGGGAGGAACACTGAAGCTTTCTTT. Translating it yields CSAPGDPGRNTEAFF.